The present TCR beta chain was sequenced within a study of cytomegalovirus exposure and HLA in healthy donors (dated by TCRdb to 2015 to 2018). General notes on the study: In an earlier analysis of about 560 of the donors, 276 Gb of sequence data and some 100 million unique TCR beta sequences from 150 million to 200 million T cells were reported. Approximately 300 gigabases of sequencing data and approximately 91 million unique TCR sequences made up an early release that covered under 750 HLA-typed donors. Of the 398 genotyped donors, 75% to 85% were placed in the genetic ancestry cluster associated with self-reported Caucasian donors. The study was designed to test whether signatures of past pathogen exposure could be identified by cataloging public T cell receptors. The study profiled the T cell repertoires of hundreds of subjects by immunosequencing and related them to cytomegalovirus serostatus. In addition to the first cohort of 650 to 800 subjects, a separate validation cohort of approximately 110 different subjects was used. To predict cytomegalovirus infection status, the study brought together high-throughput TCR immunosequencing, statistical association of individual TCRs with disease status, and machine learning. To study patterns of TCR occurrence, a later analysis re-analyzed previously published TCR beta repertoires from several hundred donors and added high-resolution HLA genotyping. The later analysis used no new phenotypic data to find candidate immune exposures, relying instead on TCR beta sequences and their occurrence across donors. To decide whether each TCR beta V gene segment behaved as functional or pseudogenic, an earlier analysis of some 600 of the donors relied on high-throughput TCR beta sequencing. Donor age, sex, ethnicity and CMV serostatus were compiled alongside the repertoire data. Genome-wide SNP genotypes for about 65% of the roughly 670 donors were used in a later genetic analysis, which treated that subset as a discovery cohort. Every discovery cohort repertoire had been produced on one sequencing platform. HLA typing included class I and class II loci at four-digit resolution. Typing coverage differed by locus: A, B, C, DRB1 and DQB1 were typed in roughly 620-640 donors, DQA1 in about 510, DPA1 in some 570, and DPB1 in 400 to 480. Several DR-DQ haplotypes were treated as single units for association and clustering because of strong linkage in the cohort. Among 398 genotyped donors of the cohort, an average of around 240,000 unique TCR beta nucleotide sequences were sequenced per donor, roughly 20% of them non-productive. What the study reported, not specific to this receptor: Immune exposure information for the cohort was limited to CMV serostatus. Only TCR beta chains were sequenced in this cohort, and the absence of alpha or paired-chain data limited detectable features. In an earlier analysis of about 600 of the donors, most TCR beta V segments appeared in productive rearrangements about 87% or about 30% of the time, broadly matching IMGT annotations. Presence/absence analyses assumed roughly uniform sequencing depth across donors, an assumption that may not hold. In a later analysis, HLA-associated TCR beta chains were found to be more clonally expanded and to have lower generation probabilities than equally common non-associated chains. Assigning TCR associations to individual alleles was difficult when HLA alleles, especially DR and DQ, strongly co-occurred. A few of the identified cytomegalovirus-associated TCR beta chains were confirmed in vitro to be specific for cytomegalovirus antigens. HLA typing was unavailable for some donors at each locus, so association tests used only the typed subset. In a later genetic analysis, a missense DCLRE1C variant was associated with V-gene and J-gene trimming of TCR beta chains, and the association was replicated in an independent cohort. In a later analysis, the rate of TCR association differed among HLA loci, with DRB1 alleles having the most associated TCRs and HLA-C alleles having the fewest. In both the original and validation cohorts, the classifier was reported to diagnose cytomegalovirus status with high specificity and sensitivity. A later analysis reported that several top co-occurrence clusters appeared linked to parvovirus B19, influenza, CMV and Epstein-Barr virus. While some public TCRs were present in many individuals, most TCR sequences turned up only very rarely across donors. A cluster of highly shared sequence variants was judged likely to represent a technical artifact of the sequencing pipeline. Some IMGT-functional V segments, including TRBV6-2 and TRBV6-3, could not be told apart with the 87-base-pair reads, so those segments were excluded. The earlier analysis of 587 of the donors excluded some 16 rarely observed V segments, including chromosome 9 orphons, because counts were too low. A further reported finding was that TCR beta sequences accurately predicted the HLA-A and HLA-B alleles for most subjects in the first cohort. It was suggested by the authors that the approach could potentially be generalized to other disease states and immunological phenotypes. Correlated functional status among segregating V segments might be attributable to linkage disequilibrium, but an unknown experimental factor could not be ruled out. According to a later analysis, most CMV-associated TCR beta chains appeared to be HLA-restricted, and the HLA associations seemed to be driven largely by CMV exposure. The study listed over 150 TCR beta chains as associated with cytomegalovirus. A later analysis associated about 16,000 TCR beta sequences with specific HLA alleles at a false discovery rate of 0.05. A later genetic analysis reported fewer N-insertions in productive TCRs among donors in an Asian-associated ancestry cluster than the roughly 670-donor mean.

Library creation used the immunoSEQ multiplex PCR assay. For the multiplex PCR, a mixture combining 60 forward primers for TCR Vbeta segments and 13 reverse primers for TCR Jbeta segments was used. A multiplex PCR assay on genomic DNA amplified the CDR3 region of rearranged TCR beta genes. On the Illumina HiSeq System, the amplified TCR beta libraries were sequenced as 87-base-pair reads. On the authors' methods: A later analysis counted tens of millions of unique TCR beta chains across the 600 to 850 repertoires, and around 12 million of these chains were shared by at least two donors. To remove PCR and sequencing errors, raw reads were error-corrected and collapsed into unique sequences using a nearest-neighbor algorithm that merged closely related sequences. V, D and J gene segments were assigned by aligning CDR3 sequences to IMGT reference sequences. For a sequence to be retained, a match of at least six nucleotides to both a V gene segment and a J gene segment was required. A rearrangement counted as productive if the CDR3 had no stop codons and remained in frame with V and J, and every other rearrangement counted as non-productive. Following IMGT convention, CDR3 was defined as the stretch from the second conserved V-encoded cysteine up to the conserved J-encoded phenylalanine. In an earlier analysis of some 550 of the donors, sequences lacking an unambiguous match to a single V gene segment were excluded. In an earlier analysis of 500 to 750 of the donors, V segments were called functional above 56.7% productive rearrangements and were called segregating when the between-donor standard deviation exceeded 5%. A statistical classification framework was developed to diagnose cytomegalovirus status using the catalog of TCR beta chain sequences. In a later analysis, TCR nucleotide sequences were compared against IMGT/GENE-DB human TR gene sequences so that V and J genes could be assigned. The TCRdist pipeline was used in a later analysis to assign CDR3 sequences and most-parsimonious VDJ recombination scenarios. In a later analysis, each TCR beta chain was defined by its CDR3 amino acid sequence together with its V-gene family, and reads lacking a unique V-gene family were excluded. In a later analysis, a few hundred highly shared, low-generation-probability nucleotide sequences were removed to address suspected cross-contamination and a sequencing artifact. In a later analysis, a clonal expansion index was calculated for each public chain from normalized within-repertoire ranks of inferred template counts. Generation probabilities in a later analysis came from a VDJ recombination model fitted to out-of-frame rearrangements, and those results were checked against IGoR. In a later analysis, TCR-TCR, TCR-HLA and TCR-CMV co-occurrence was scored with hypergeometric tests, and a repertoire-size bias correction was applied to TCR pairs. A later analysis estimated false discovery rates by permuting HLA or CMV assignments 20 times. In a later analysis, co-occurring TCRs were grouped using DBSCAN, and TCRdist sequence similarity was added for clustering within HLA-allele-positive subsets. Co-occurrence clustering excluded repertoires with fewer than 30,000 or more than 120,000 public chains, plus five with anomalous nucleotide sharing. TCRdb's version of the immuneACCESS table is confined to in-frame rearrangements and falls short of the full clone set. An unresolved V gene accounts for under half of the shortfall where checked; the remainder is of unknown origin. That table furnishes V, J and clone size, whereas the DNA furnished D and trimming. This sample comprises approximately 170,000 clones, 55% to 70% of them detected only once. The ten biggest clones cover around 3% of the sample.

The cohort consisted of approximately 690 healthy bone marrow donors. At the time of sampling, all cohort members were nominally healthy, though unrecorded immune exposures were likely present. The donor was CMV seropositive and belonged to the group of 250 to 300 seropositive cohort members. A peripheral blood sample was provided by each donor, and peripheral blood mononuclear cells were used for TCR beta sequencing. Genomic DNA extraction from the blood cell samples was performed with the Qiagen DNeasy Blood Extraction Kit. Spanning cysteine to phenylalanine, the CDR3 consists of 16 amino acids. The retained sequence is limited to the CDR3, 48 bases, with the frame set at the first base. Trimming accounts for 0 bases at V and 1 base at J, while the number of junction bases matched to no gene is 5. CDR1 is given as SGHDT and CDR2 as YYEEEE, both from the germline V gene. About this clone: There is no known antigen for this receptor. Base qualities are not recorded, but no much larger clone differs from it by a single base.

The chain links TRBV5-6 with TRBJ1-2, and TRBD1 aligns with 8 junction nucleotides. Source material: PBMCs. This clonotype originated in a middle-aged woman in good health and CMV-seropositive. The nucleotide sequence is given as TGTGCCAGCAGCTTGGGTGGACAGGGCTATAACTATGGCTACACCTTC. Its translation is CASSLGGQGYNYGYTF.